This T cell receptor (beta chain) was identified during a study of graft-versus-host responses after intestinal transplantation. Study as a whole: Multivisceral, liver-intestinal, or isolated intestinal transplants were performed in recipients. Every transplant recipient was induced with anti-thymocyte globulin, then maintained on tacrolimus and steroids for about three years.

Method: immunoSEQ multiplex PCR; TCRdb's copy keeps in-frame clones and lacks some. This sample yields over 80,000 clones, of which roughly 86% are seen a single time; more than 1.4% belongs to the top ten. Whole-study results and caveats: GvH clones detected in recipient marrow included some appearing first in ileum or blood. The highest levels of circulating GvH clones went along with early declines in HvG clones after transplant.

Details on this clone: The antigen remains undetermined.

Germline lookup yields CDR1 SGHTA and CDR2 FQGTGA. This CDR3 has 18 amino acids. V dropped 2 bases and J dropped 7; count of bases not matched to a gene: 18. The V gene is TRBV7-3, the J gene TRBJ2-3, with 7 bases identical to TRBD2. Here the sequenced sample was PBMCs, taken 255 days after intestinal transplant. This receptor was obtained from a human patient who received an intestinal transplant, so some T cells may come from the graft donor. CDR3 residues: CASSLAEVAGRSSNTQYF. The DNA for the CDR3 is TGTGCCAGCAGCTTAGCGGAAGTAGCGGGCCGGTCCTCAAATACGCAGTATTTT.